This TCR beta chain emerged from a study of T cell changes during pregnancy in multiple sclerosis. The CDR3 is 16 residues long. The germline gives CDR1 MNHNY, CDR2 SVGAGI (reference sequence). Trimming took off 3 bases at V and 1 base at J, with 16 bases between the two ends. Method: immunoSEQ multiplex PCR; TCRdb's copy keeps in-frame clones and lacks some. This table has 40,000 to 45,000 clones, 85% to 95% appearing once. The receptor comes from a female donor with multiple sclerosis, enrolled in a pregnancy study. The chain has TRBV6-6 and TRBJ2-7; D is possibly TRBD2 (6 bases). The sequencing used CD4+ T cells from peripheral blood mononuclear cells, collected in the third trimester of pregnancy. The CDR3 nucleotides are TGTGCCAGCAGTTATAGCCGGGAGCTCCCATCCTACGAGCAGTACTTC. Protein: CASSYSRELPSYEQYF.